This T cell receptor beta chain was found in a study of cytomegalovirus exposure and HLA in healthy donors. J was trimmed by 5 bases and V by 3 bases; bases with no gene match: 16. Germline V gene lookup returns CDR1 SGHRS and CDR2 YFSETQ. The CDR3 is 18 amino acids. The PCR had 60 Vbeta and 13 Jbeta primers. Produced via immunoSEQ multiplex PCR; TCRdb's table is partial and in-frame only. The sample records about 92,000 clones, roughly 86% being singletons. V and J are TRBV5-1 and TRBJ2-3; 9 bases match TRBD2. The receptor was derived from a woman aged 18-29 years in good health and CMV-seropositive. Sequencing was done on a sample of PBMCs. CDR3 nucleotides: TGCGCCAGCAGCTGGACGTCCCATGGCGGGAGGGCCGGAGATACGCAGTATTTT. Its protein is CASSWTSHGGRAGDTQYF.